Listed below are T cell receptor beta chains from one sample, sequenced in a study of blood T cells in healthy people across ages. Using its own MiXCR run on the 5' RACE reads, TCRdb lists one record per CDR3 protein. The sample contains 780,000 or so distinct CDR3 sequences, roughly 50% of which appear only once. The source material was blood. Every receptor here comes from a man older than 75 in good health. Each CDR3 is given with its conserved first and last residue. Each record gives: V gene, J gene, clone size, D gene, CDR3 DNA, CDR3 protein. The D gene is left open where the match is weak. Clone size is shown for a subset of rows, as once, few, many or a class of expanded clone.

v_call: TRBV12-3/TRBV12-4; j_call: TRBJ1-2; clone_size: NA; d_call: TRBD1; cdr3_nt: TGTGCCAGCAGCCGCAGTACAGGGGGGTATGGCTACACCTTC; cdr3_aa: CASSRSTGGYGYTF
v_call: TRBV6-1; j_call: TRBJ1-4; clone_size: NA; d_call: NA; cdr3_nt: TGTGCCAGCAGTGACGCGAGCCCTAATGAAAAACTGTTTTTT; cdr3_aa: CASSDASPNEKLFF
v_call: TRBV4-1; j_call: TRBJ2-1; clone_size: NA; d_call: TRBD1; cdr3_nt: TGCGCCAGCAGCCCCCAGGGGGTGGGGGTCGGTGAGCAGTTCTTC; cdr3_aa: CASSPQGVGVGEQFF
v_call: TRBV28; j_call: TRBJ2-1; clone_size: NA; d_call: NA; cdr3_nt: TGTGCCAGCAGTTTCCCTCCGGGTCGCTCCTACAATGAGCAGTTCTTC; cdr3_aa: CASSFPPGRSYNEQFF
v_call: TRBV24-1; j_call: TRBJ1-2; clone_size: few; d_call: TRBD1; cdr3_nt: TGTGCCACCAGTGACAAAGGACAGGGCGGTGGCTACACCTTC; cdr3_aa: CATSDKGQGGGYTF
v_call: TRBV5-1; j_call: TRBJ2-7; clone_size: NA; d_call: TRBD2; cdr3_nt: TGCGCCAGCAGCTCGGGACTAGCGGGGAGCCACGAGCAGTACTTC; cdr3_aa: CASSSGLAGSHEQYF
v_call: TRBV9; j_call: TRBJ2-1; clone_size: NA; d_call: NA; cdr3_nt: TGTGCCAGCAGCGTAGGTGTAGGCCGGGGCAATGAGCAGTTCTTC; cdr3_aa: CASSVGVGRGNEQFF
v_call: TRBV29-1; j_call: TRBJ2-3; clone_size: few; d_call: TRBD2; cdr3_nt: TGCAGCGCCGCCGGACTAGCGGGAAACTCAGATACGCAGTATTTT; cdr3_aa: CSAAGLAGNSDTQYF
v_call: TRBV29-1; j_call: TRBJ2-7; clone_size: NA; d_call: NA; cdr3_nt: TGCAGCGCCCGCCTGGGGGGCCACGAGCAGTACTTC; cdr3_aa: CSARLGGHEQYF
v_call: TRBV6-5; j_call: TRBJ2-1; clone_size: NA; d_call: NA; cdr3_nt: TGTGCCAGCAGTTACTGGGGCGGAGGAAGCTCCTACAATGAGCAGTTCTTC; cdr3_aa: CASSYWGGGSSYNEQFF
v_call: TRBV4-1; j_call: TRBJ1-6; clone_size: NA; d_call: TRBD1; cdr3_nt: TGCGCCAGCAGCCAAGCGTGGTGGGGACAGAGGGATAATTCACCCCTCCACTTT; cdr3_aa: CASSQAWWGQRDNSPLHF
v_call: TRBV12-3/TRBV12-4; j_call: TRBJ2-2; clone_size: NA; d_call: NA; cdr3_nt: TGTGCCAGCAGTTTAATGGGGGCCCGGGCCGGGGAGCTGTTTTTT; cdr3_aa: CASSLMGARAGELFF
v_call: TRBV4-1; j_call: TRBJ1-2; clone_size: few; d_call: NA; cdr3_nt: TGCGCCAGCAGCCAAGTGGGCAGCAGCTATGGCTACACCTTC; cdr3_aa: CASSQVGSSYGYTF
v_call: TRBV5-1; j_call: TRBJ2-1; clone_size: NA; d_call: NA; cdr3_nt: TGCGCCAGCAGCTTGGGGGGAGTAGGGAACAATGAGCAGTTCTTC; cdr3_aa: CASSLGGVGNNEQFF
v_call: TRBV5-1; j_call: TRBJ2-3; clone_size: few; d_call: TRBD2; cdr3_nt: TGCGCCAGCAATGGTGGATTTTTACAGCGGGAGGGCGCAGATACGCAGTATTTT; cdr3_aa: CASNGGFLQREGADTQYF
v_call: TRBV7-9; j_call: TRBJ2-2; clone_size: NA; d_call: NA; cdr3_nt: TGTGCCAGCAGCCATGGACAGCTGAACACCGGGGAGCTGTTTTTT; cdr3_aa: CASSHGQLNTGELFF
v_call: TRBV7-8; j_call: TRBJ2-3; clone_size: NA; d_call: NA; cdr3_nt: TGTGCCAGCAGCTTATTCCCGGCTACCTCAGATACGCAGTATTTT; cdr3_aa: CASSLFPATSDTQYF
v_call: TRBV21-1; j_call: TRBJ2-1; clone_size: NA; d_call: NA; cdr3_nt: TGTGCCAGCAGCAAAGCGCAGGGGGCCTACAATGAGCAGTTCTTC; cdr3_aa: CASSKAQGAYNEQFF
v_call: TRBV6-6; j_call: TRBJ2-7; clone_size: NA; d_call: TRBD2; cdr3_nt: TGTGCCGGCAGTTCCTTTAGCGGGGACACCTACGAGCAGTACTTC; cdr3_aa: CAGSSFSGDTYEQYF
v_call: TRBV5-6; j_call: TRBJ2-3; clone_size: NA; d_call: TRBD2; cdr3_nt: TGTGCCAGCAGCCCGACACTAGCGGGAGTATCCAGATACGCGTATTTT; cdr3_aa: CASSPTLAGVSRYAYF
v_call: TRBV7-9; j_call: TRBJ2-7; clone_size: NA; d_call: TRBD2; cdr3_nt: TGTGCCAGCAGCTTAGAAGCGGGAGGGCCCTACGAGCAGTACTTC; cdr3_aa: CASSLEAGGPYEQYF
v_call: TRBV4-1; j_call: TRBJ2-1; clone_size: NA; d_call: NA; cdr3_nt: TGCACCAGCAGCCAAGCGCCGGGTACGAAGCAGTTCTTC; cdr3_aa: CTSSQAPGTKQFF
v_call: TRBV29-1; j_call: TRBJ2-1; clone_size: few; d_call: NA; cdr3_nt: TGCAGCGTGAGTAGCTCCTACAATGAGCAGTTCTTC; cdr3_aa: CSVSSSYNEQFF
v_call: TRBV4-1; j_call: TRBJ2-5; clone_size: NA; d_call: TRBD2; cdr3_nt: TGCGCCAGCAGCCAAGATAATACTAGCGGGAATCGGGAGACCCAGTACTTC; cdr3_aa: CASSQDNTSGNRETQYF
v_call: TRBV24-1; j_call: TRBJ2-1; clone_size: once; d_call: TRBD2; cdr3_nt: TGTGCCACCAGTGAGCAGCGGGGGTCCTACAATGAGCAGTTCTTC; cdr3_aa: CATSEQRGSYNEQFF
v_call: TRBV20-1; j_call: TRBJ2-3; clone_size: NA; d_call: TRBD2; cdr3_nt: TGCAGTGTCCTAGCGGGAGGGCCCGGGAGAGACGCGTATTTT; cdr3_aa: CSVLAGGPGRDAYF
v_call: TRBV25-1; j_call: TRBJ1-6; clone_size: once; d_call: NA; cdr3_nt: TGTGCCAGCAGTATGGGGCGGTCCTATAATTCACCCCTCCACTTT; cdr3_aa: CASSMGRSYNSPLHF
v_call: TRBV20-1; j_call: TRBJ2-1; clone_size: NA; d_call: NA; cdr3_nt: TGCAGTGCCGCTAAGGGAAATGAGCAGTTCTTC; cdr3_aa: CSAAKGNEQFF
v_call: TRBV18; j_call: TRBJ2-1; clone_size: NA; d_call: TRBD2; cdr3_nt: TGTGCCAGCTCACGTACCCGCCAACTAGCGGGAGTGGACAATGAGCAGTTCTTC; cdr3_aa: CASSRTRQLAGVDNEQFF
v_call: TRBV3-1; j_call: TRBJ2-7; clone_size: NA; d_call: NA; cdr3_nt: TGTGCCAGCAGACAAAGCATTAGGGGGAGCGGCGAGCAGTACTTC; cdr3_aa: CASRQSIRGSGEQYF
v_call: TRBV5-1; j_call: TRBJ2-1; clone_size: NA; d_call: TRBD2; cdr3_nt: TGCGCCAGCAGCTTGGTGGCGGGAGGGTGGAATGAGCAGTTCTTC; cdr3_aa: CASSLVAGGWNEQFF
v_call: TRBV20-1; j_call: TRBJ2-2; clone_size: once; d_call: NA; cdr3_nt: TGCAGTGCTCCCAGCTCGGACACCTACACCGGGGAGCTGTTTTTT; cdr3_aa: CSAPSSDTYTGELFF
v_call: TRBV20-1; j_call: TRBJ2-3; clone_size: few; d_call: NA; cdr3_nt: TGCAGTGCTAGCGGGAGTCGGCCCACAGCAGATACGCAGTATTTT; cdr3_aa: CSASGSRPTADTQYF
v_call: TRBV9; j_call: TRBJ2-5; clone_size: NA; d_call: NA; cdr3_nt: TGTGCCAGCAGCGCCGGGGGGCAGGAGACCCAGTACTTC; cdr3_aa: CASSAGGQETQYF
v_call: TRBV24-1; j_call: TRBJ2-5; clone_size: few; d_call: NA; cdr3_nt: TGTGCCACCGGGACACCTTCACAAGAGACCCAGTACTTC; cdr3_aa: CATGTPSQETQYF